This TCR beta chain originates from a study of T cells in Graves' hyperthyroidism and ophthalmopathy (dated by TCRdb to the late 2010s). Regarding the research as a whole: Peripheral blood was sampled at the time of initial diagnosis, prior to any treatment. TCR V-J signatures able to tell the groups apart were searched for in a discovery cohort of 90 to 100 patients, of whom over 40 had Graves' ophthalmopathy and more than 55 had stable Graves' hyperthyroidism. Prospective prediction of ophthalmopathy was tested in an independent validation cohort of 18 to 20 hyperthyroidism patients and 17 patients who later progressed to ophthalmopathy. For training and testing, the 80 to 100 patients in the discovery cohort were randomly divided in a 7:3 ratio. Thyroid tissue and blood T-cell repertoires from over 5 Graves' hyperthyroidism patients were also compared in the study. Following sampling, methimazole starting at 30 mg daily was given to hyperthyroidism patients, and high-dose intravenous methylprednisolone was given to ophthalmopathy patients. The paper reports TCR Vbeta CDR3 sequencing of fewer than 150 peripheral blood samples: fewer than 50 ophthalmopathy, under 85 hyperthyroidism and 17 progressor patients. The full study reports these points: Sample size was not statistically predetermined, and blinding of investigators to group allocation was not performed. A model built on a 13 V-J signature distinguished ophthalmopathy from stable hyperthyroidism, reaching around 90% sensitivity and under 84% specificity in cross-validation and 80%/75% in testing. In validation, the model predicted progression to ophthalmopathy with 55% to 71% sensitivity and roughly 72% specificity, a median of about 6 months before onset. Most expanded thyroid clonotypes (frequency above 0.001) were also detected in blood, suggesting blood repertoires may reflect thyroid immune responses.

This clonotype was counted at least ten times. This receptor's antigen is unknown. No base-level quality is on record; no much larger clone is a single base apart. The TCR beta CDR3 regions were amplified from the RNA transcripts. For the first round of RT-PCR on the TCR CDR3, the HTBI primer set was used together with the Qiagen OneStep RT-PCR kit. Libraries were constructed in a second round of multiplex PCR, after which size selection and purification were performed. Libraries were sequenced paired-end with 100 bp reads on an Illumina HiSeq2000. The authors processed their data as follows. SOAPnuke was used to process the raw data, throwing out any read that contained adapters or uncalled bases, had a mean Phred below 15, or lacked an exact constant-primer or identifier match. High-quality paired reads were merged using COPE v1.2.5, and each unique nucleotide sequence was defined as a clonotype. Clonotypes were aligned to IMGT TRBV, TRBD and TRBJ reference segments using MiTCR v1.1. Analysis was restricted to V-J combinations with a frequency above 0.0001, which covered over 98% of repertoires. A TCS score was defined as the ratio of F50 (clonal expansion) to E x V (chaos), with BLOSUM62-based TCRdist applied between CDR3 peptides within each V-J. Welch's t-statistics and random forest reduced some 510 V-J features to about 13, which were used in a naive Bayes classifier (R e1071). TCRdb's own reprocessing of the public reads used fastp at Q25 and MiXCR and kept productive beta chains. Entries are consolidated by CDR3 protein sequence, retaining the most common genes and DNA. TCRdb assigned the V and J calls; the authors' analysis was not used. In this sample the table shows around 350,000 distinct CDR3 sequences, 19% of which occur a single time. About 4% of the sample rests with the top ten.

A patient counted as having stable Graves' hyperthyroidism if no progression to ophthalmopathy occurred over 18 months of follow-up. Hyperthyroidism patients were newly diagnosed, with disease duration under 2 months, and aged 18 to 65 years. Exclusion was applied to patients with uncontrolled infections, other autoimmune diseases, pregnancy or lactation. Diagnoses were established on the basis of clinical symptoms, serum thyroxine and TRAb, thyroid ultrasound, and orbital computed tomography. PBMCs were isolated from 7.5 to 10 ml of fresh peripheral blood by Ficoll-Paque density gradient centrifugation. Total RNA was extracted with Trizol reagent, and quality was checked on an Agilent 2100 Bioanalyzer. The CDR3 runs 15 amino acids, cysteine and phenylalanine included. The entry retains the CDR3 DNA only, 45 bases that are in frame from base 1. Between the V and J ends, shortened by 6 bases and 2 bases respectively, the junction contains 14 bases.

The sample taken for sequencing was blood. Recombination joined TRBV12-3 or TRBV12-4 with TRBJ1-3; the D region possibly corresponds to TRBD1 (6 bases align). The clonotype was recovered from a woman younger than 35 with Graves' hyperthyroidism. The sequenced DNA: TGTGCCAGCAGCCGATCTGAGGGGGCTGGAAACACCATATATTTT. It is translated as CASSRSEGAGNTIYF.